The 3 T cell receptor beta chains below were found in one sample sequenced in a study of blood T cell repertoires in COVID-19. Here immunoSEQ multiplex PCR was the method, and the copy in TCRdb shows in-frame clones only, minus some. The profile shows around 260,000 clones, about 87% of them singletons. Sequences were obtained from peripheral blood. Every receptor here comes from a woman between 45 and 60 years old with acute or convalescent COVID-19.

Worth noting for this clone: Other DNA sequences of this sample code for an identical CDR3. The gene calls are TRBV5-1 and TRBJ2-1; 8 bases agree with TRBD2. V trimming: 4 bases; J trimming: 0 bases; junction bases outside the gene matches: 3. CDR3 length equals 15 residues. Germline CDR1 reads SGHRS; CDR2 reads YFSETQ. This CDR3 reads CASSPSGSSYNEQFF. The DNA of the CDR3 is TGCGCCAGCAGCCCCAGCGGGAGCTCCTACAATGAGCAGTTCTTC. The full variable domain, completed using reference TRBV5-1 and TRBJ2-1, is KAGVTQTPRYLIKTRGQQVTLSCSPISGHRSVSWYQQTPGQGLQFLFEYFSETQRNKGNFPGRFSGRQFSNSRSEMNVSTLELGDSALYLCASSPSGSSYNEQFFGPGTRLTVL.

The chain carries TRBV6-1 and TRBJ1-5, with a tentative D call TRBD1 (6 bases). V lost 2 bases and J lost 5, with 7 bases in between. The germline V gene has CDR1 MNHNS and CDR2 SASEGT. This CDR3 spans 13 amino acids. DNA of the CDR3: TGTGCCAGCAGTGAACAGGGGTATCAGCCCCAGCATTTT. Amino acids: CASSEQGYQPQHF.

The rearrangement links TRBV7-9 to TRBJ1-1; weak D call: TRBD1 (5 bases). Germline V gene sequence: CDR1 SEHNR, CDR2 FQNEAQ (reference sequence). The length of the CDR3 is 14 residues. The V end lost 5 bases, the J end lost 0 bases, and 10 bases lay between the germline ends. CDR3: CASSRGDLNTEAFF. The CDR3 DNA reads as TGTGCCAGCAGCCGGGGGGACCTGAACACTGAAGCTTTCTTT.